This T cell receptor beta chain was captured by sequencing in a study of T-cell reconstitution after alpha-beta-depleted transplantation in children. Note on this clonotype: Its cognate antigen is unknown.

The CDR3 runs 14 residues. V dropped 3 bases and J dropped 5; count of bases not matched to a gene: 7. Study results and limitations: T-cell counts and diversity were attributed mostly to newly produced T cells one year after transplant. TCRbeta diversity was high at day 60 in some patients (a result of surviving recipient T cells and thymic progenitors). The study reportedly traced alpha-beta T cells about two months after transplant to several hundred expanded graft clones.

Unique molecular identifiers were used in preparing the TCRbeta library. TCRdb reanalysed the PCR reads using MiXCR and keeps one entry per CDR3 protein. In the table there are about 58,000 distinct CDR3 sequences, about 40% of which are singletons. The starting material was PBMCs, mostly from graft donor cells, obtained 360 days after TCRalphabeta/CD19-depleted stem cell transplant. The chain employs TRBV12-3 or TRBV12-4 and TRBJ2-7, with 7 bases fitting TRBD2. This clonotype originated in a male patient between 5 and 17 years old who had a stem cell transplant for acute lymphoblastic leukemia, so the T cells may come from the graft donor. The CDR3: CASSLGGSVHEQYF. The CDR3 DNA follows: TGTGCCAGCAGTTTGGGCGGGAGCGTCCACGAGCAGTACTTC.